This T cell receptor beta chain was obtained from a study of T cell repertoires in cytomegalovirus infection. With 1 base clipped from V and 3 bases from J, the junction kept 7 bases outside the gene matches. This CDR3 is 15 amino acids long. Looked up from germline, CDR1 is DFQATT and CDR2 is SNEGSKA (reference sequence). TCRdb reprocessed the reads with MiXCR, giving one entry per CDR3 protein. The table shows 680,000 or so distinct CDR3 sequences, with around 31% occurring only once. This clonotype appeared a few times. Antigen: not known. The sequence was obtained from a human donor in good health (CMV status not recorded). Some clones in this sample may be carry-over from other donors' samples. The sequences come from cultured PBMCs, collected from culture after CMV antigen stimulation. V is TRBV20-1 and J is TRBJ2-7; 9 positions agree with TRBD2. The CDR3 sequence: CSARVSSSGVYEQYF. DNA of the CDR3: TGCAGTGCTAGAGTATCGTCTAGCGGGGTCTACGAGCAGTACTTC.